The rows below give T cell receptor beta chains drawn from one sample of a study of post-analysis software for immune sequencing data. TCRdb processed the PCR reads anew with MiXCR; each CDR3 protein has one entry. The sample holds roughly 800,000 distinct CDR3 sequences, 46% seen once. The sequenced material came from blood. These receptors were obtained from a girl aged 10-17 years with multiple sclerosis. Each CDR3 is given with its conserved first and last residue. D genes are given only for firm matches. The listing skips clone size in some rows; elsewhere it reads once, few, many or a size class.

size	J	D	V	CDR3	DNA
NA	TRBJ2-1	NA	TRBV12-3/TRBV12-4	CASSGPRGKQFF	TGTGCCAGCAGTGGCCCACGGGGGAAGCAGTTCTTC
few	TRBJ2-7	TRBD1	TRBV19	CASSPGQGRPYEQYF	TGTGCCAGTAGTCCCGGACAGGGTAGGCCCTACGAGCAGTACTTC
NA	TRBJ1-2	NA	TRBV7-2	CASSLQAANYGYTF	TGTGCCAGCAGCTTACAGGCAGCTAACTATGGCTACACCTTC
NA	TRBJ1-1	NA	TRBV6-2/TRBV6-3	CASSPSVGRPEAFF	TGTGCCAGCAGTCCATCGGTAGGACGGCCTGAAGCTTTCTTT
NA	TRBJ2-6	TRBD2	TRBV29-1	CSVEVAGASGANVLTF	TGCAGCGTTGAAGTAGCGGGAGCCTCTGGGGCCAACGTCCTGACTTTC
few	TRBJ2-5	TRBD2	TRBV5-1	CASSLQLAGGQVTQYF	TGCGCCAGCAGCCTCCAACTAGCGGGAGGTCAAGTGACCCAGTACTTC
few	TRBJ2-3	TRBD2	TRBV24-1	CATSVGKPSGSSTDTQYF	TGTGCCACCAGTGTCGGCAAACCTAGCGGGAGTAGCACAGATACGCAGTATTTT
few	TRBJ2-5	NA	TRBV7-9	CASSYDSKETQYF	TGTGCCAGCAGCTACGACTCTAAAGAGACCCAGTACTTC
NA	TRBJ1-2	NA	TRBV2	CASTEGRGGHGYTF	TGTGCCAGCACCGAAGGGCGGGGAGGGCATGGCTACACCTTC
once	TRBJ1-5	TRBD1	TRBV7-2	CASSFGTGSPSNQPQHF	TGTGCCAGCAGCTTCGGGACAGGGAGTCCTAGCAATCAGCCCCAGCATTTT
few	TRBJ2-3	TRBD2	TRBV27	CASSLWEGDTQYF	TGTGCCAGCAGTTTATGGGAGGGGGATACGCAGTATTTT
NA	TRBJ2-1	TRBD2	TRBV5-1	CASRSGTSDNNEQFF	TGCGCCAGCAGATCTGGGACTAGCGATAACAATGAGCAGTTCTTC
few	TRBJ2-1	NA	TRBV28	CASSLSAGNNEQFF	TGTGCCAGCAGTTTATCGGCAGGGAATAATGAGCAGTTCTTC
NA	TRBJ1-1	NA	TRBV15	CATSRDPGMNTEAFF	TGTGCCACCAGCAGAGATCCAGGAATGAACACTGAAGCTTTCTTT
few	TRBJ1-1	NA	TRBV7-9	CASSSEGFTGNTEAFF	TGTGCCAGCAGCTCCGAGGGGTTCACAGGGAACACTGAAGCTTTCTTT
NA	TRBJ2-2	NA	TRBV20-1	CSARVGSPRELFF	TGCAGTGCTAGAGTCGGATCTCCCCGGGAGCTGTTTTTT
few	TRBJ1-2	NA	TRBV28	CASSSNDGYTF	TGTGCCAGCAGTTCAAACGATGGCTACACCTTC
few	TRBJ2-1	NA	TRBV5-6	CASSSTRLYNEQFF	TGTGCCAGCAGCTCGACTAGACTATACAATGAGCAGTTCTTC
NA	TRBJ2-7	NA	TRBV7-9	CASSSRGTPTYEQYF	TGTGCCAGCAGCTCGCGGGGGACACCTACCTACGAGCAGTACTTC
few	TRBJ2-5	NA	TRBV7-2	CASSLARGTEETQYF	TGTGCCAGTAGCTTAGCTCGCGGGACGGAAGAGACCCAGTACTTC
NA	TRBJ1-5	NA	TRBV20-1	CSALQPKGANQPQHF	TGCAGTGCCCTACAACCTAAAGGGGCCAATCAGCCCCAGCATTTT
few	TRBJ1-1	NA	TRBV29-1	CSVEDQGANTEAFF	TGCAGCGTTGAAGACCAGGGCGCGAACACTGAAGCTTTCTTT
NA	TRBJ2-3	NA	TRBV29-1	CSVEETGTPDTQYF	TGCAGCGTTGAAGAAACCGGGACTCCAGATACGCAGTATTTT
NA	TRBJ1-2	TRBD1	TRBV24-1	CATSDSQGVYGYTF	TGTGCCACCAGTGACTCACAGGGGGTCTATGGCTACACCTTC
NA	TRBJ2-7	TRBD2	TRBV9	CASSVDSGSSYEQYF	TGTGCCAGCAGCGTAGACAGCGGGAGCTCCTACGAGCAGTACTTC
NA	TRBJ2-7	TRBD2	TRBV4-3	CASSQVKASGTYEQYF	TGCGCCAGCAGCCAAGTTAAGGCTAGCGGTACCTACGAGCAGTACTTC
NA	TRBJ1-2	NA	TRBV7-9	CASSFQDIGYGYTF	TGTGCCAGCAGCTTTCAGGACATAGGCTATGGCTACACCTTC
NA	TRBJ2-5	NA	TRBV25-1	CASSEWGPGLFQETQYF	TGTGCCAGCAGTGAATGGGGCCCGGGGCTATTCCAAGAGACCCAGTACTTC
NA	TRBJ2-1	NA	TRBV12-3/TRBV12-4	CASSLGILSGYNEQFF	TGTGCCAGCAGTTTAGGGATATTGTCAGGGTACAATGAGCAGTTCTTC
NA	TRBJ2-1	NA	TRBV29-1	CSVVPGSYNEQFF	TGCAGCGTTGTGCCCGGGTCCTACAATGAGCAGTTCTTC
once	TRBJ2-7	NA	TRBV4-1	CASSQEWTGGESYEQYF	TGCGCCAGCAGCCAAGAATGGACGGGGGGCGAATCTTACGAGCAGTACTTC
NA	TRBJ2-3	TRBD2	TRBV20-1	CSARETSGVTSTDTQYF	TGCAGTGCTAGAGAAACTAGCGGGGTTACTAGCACAGATACGCAGTATTTT
NA	TRBJ2-1	TRBD1	TRBV7-9	CASSTRQGAPYNEQFF	TGTGCCAGCAGCACGAGACAGGGCGCCCCTTACAATGAGCAGTTCTTC
few	TRBJ2-7	NA	TRBV13	CASTVGRSSYEQYF	TGTGCCAGCACCGTGGGACGGAGCTCCTACGAGCAGTACTTC
NA	TRBJ1-2	NA	TRBV7-2	CASSLGLPTGYTF	TGTGCCAGCAGCCTGGGCCTACCAACCGGCTACACCTTC
NA	TRBJ2-7	NA	TRBV7-9	CASSSRTTDSYEQYF	TGTGCCAGCAGTTCTAGGACTACCGACTCCTACGAGCAGTACTTC
NA	TRBJ1-1	TRBD1	TRBV29-1	CSVDQAGGTEAFF	TGCAGCGTTGACCAGGCAGGGGGGACTGAAGCTTTCTTT
many	TRBJ2-3	NA	TRBV29-1	CSVEFSTAGAQYF	TGCAGCGTTGAATTCTCCACCGCAGGCGCGCAGTATTTT
once	TRBJ2-5	NA	TRBV20-1	CSARFIRDAQETQYF	TGCAGTGCTAGATTCATCCGGGACGCCCAAGAGACCCAGTACTTC
NA	TRBJ2-1	TRBD2	TRBV7-8	CASSLGDGSGSRNEQFF	TGTGCCAGCAGCTTAGGGGACGGCAGCGGGAGTAGAAATGAGCAGTTCTTC
NA	TRBJ2-5	TRBD1	TRBV20-1	CSGDRGGQETQYF	TGCAGCGGGGACAGGGGAGGCCAAGAGACCCAGTACTTC
NA	TRBJ2-5	NA	TRBV20-1	CSARDGRGQETQYF	TGCAGTGCTAGAGATGGTCGGGGCCAAGAGACCCAGTACTTC
NA	TRBJ1-2	TRBD1	TRBV29-1	CSVEGTGGWSYGYTF	TGCAGCGTGGAGGGGACAGGGGGCTGGAGCTATGGCTACACCTTC
NA	TRBJ2-3	NA	TRBV11-3	CASSLDPLSTDTQYF	TGTGCCAGCAGCTTAGATCCACTGAGCACAGATACGCAGTATTTT
NA	TRBJ1-5	NA	TRBV5-5	CASSLAGLSNQPQHF	TGTGCCAGCAGCTTGGCAGGGCTTAGCAATCAGCCCCAGCATTTT
NA	TRBJ2-1	NA	TRBV7-9	CASSLKGVAGPKEQFF	TGTGCCAGCAGCTTAAAGGGTGTGGCGGGACCAAAAGAGCAGTTCTTC
NA	TRBJ2-5	NA	TRBV28	CASSSWTQYF	TGTGCCAGCAGTAGCTGGACCCAGTACTTC